The 24 T cell receptor beta chains given below trace back to one sample, sequenced in a study of cytomegalovirus exposure and HLA in healthy donors. The PCR ran on 60 Vbeta and 13 Jbeta primers. Using immunoSEQ multiplex PCR, the repertoire was profiled, and TCRdb retains in-frame clones only, with some absent. This sample carries approximately 120,000 clones, 60% to 85% of them seen once, and the ten largest clones take about 2%. Sequencing was done on a sample of PBMCs. The receptor source for this set is a man aged 45-60 years in good health and CMV-seronegative.

In this sample, this clone turned up once. CDR3 in amino acids: CASSLYANTGELFF. The CDR3 region has the DNA TGTGCCAGCAGCTTATATGCGAACACCGGGGAGCTGTTTTTT. This chain links TRBV11-3 with TRBJ2-2; no clear D gene. The germline V gene has CDR1 SGHNT and CDR2 YENEEA. The CDR3 is made up of 14 amino acids. Trimming stripped 2 bases from V and 0 bases from J, with 4 bases between.

This chain joins TRBV30 and TRBJ1-1; 7 positions agree with TRBD1. CDR3 length equals 12 residues. The germline V gene encodes CDR1 GTSNPN and CDR2 SVGIG (reference sequence). V was pared by 6 bases and J by 9 bases, with 10 bases of the junction left unmatched. The CDR3 DNA reads TGTGCCTGCATTAACAGGGGAGTACAAGCTTTCTTT. Translated, it gives CACINRGVQAFF.

The chain joins TRBV28 to TRBJ1-5; tentative D call: TRBD1 (6 bases). The V gene's germline CDR1 is MDHEN and CDR2 SYDVKM. This CDR3 region has 17 residues. The ends were cut back, 5 bases at V and 5 bases at J, with 22 bases in the middle. DNA of the CDR3: TGTGCCAGCAGTCCCGTTGAGGGGGTCCGAGGGCATCAGCCCCAGCATTTT. Its translation is CASSPVEGVRGHQPQHF.

The chain joins TRBV4-1 to TRBJ1-2; no clear D. Germline CDR1 is MGHRA and CDR2 is YSYEKL. The CDR3 is 15 amino acids. The germline V and J ends were trimmed by 5 bases and 3 bases, with 16 bases remaining between them. CDR3 nucleotide sequence: TGCGCCAGCAGCGGCCGAGAGGGTGCCGACTATGGCTACACCTTC. It translates to CASSGREGADYGYTF.

This clone was recorded only once. This chain uses TRBV7-2 with TRBJ1-2; D is undetermined. This CDR3 is 15 amino acids long. The V end lost 6 bases, the J end lost 3 bases, and 17 bases lay between the germline ends. CDR1 SGHTA and CDR2 FQGNSA come from the germline V gene. The CDR3 region is CASSPHRGEHYGYTF. CDR3 coding DNA: TGTGCCAGCAGTCCCCATCGGGGTGAACACTATGGCTACACCTTC. Looking up the rest from reference TRBV7-2 and TRBJ1-2 gives the full variable domain: GAGVSQSPSNKVTEKGKDVELRCDPISGHTALYWYRQSLGQGLEFLIYFQGNSAPDKSGLPSDRFSAERTGGSVSTLTIQRTQQEDSAVYLCASSPHRGEHYGYTFGSGTRLTVV.

V and J are TRBV9 and TRBJ2-6, with TRBD2 as a possible D gene (7 bases). Germline CDR1 and CDR2: SGDLS and YYNGEE. Trimming stripped 4 bases from V and 3 bases from J, with 23 bases between. The CDR3 is made up of 19 amino acids. In nucleotides, the CDR3 is TGTGCCAGCAGCCCCGGTCGGGGGGCGCAAGTTGGTGGGGCCAACGTCCTGACTTTC. Its translation is CASSPGRGAQVGGANVLTF.

CDR3 protein: CASGAVGYTF. The CDR3 nucleotides read TGTGCCAGCGGGGCAGTTGGCTACACCTTC. The chain joins TRBV6-1 to TRBJ1-2, with D tentatively TRBD1 (5 bases). V was pared by 8 bases and J by 7 bases, with 8 bases between. From germline, CDR1 is MNHNS and CDR2 SASEGT. The CDR3 runs to 10 residues.

This clone was seen only a few times. The V call is TRBV5-1, the J call TRBJ1-2; possibly TRBD1 for D (5 bases). Germline V CDR1 and CDR2: SGHRS, YFSETQ. V lost 4 bases and J 0 bases, leaving 25 bases between the germline ends. The CDR3 extends over 19 amino acids. CDR3 loop: CASSPGGIFWAGPNYGYTF. CDR3 DNA: TGCGCCAGCAGCCCCGGGGGGATTTTCTGGGCAGGGCCTAACTATGGCTACACCTTC.

CDR3 sequence (DNA): TGTGCCAGCAGGAGATCTACCTACGAGCAGTACTTC. Translating it yields CASRRSTYEQYF. The chain uses TRBV6-1 and TRBJ2-7; D is uncertain. Trimming took off 6 bases at V and 2 bases at J, with 8 bases between the two ends. The CDR3 totals 12 residues. Per germline, CDR1 MNHNS and CDR2 SASEGT.

The V and J genes are TRBV29-1 and TRBJ2-7; the D is unclear. CDR3 size: 11 residues. The V gene lost 6 bases and the J gene lost 3 bases, with 9 bases spanning the gap. Germline V gene data show CDR1 as SQVTM and CDR2 as ANQGSEA. The CDR3 region is CSVKTDYEQYV. For the CDR3, the DNA is TGCAGCGTCAAGACGGACTACGAGCAGTACGTC.

This clone was seen more than once but under ten times. The chain uses TRBV2 and TRBJ2-2; a weak D match, TRBD1 (5 bases). The length of the CDR3 is 14 residues. V was cut by 6 bases and J by 2 bases, with 10 bases left in between. Germline V lookup: CDR1 SNHLY, CDR2 FYNNEI. The CDR3 DNA reads as TGTGCCAGCAGCCTTGACAGAAACACCGGGGAGCTGTTTTTT. It codes for CASSLDRNTGELFF.

This sequence joins TRBV7-6 and TRBJ1-1, with 8 positions matching TRBD1. There are 15 residues in the CDR3. Losses at the gene ends were 4 bases for V and 1 base for J; bases not matched to a gene: 5. CDR1 and CDR2 (germline): SGHVS, FNYEAQ. The CDR3 protein is CASSSGQGWNTEAFF. CDR3 in DNA: TGTGCCAGCAGCTCCGGACAGGGATGGAACACTGAAGCTTTCTTT.

In DNA form, the CDR3 reads TGTGCCAGCAGCTTAGCGTCTCGAGATACGCAGTATTTT. This gives the protein CASSLASRDTQYF. V and J are TRBV7-2 and TRBJ2-3; the D is unclear. V lost 0 bases and J lost 5, with 6 bases in between. Germline-derived CDR1 and CDR2 are SGHTA and FQGNSA. The CDR3 is made up of 13 amino acids.

This clone has only one observation. The rearrangement joins TRBV29-1 to TRBJ2-4; D unresolved. Trimming took off 4 bases at V and 0 bases at J, with 16 bases between the two ends. Germline loops: CDR1 SQVTM, CDR2 ANQGSEA. This CDR3 comprises 16 residues. CDR3 sequence (DNA): TGCAGCGTTGCCCCCCCAGGTGATCTAGCCAAAAACATTCAGTACTTC. Its translation: CSVAPPGDLAKNIQYF.

As for this clone: This sample includes further DNA sequences coding for the same CDR3. The chain couples TRBV2 to TRBJ2-2; tentative D call: TRBD1 (6 bases). The CDR3 is 15 residues long. Per germline, CDR1 SNHLY and CDR2 FYNNEI. V gave up 3 bases and J gave up 4 bases, with 12 bases separating them. CDR3 in amino acids: CASSEDTGSTGELFF. CDR3 coding DNA: TGTGCCAGCAGTGAGGACACAGGGTCCACCGGGGAGCTGTTTTTT.

The rearrangement uses TRBV4-1 and TRBJ2-2; D is possibly TRBD2 (5 bases). Trimming pared 3 bases from V and 1 base from J, leaving 9 bases between. Germline V gives CDR1 MGHRA, CDR2 YSYEKL. The CDR3 has 15 amino acids. The CDR3 nucleotides read TGCGCCAGCAGCCATCTGGACTGGAACACCGGGGAGCTGTTTTTT. Translation gives CASSHLDWNTGELFF.

The rearrangement uses TRBV11-3 and TRBJ2-3; 11 bases map to TRBD2. CDR3 size: 15 residues. CDR1 is SGHNT and CDR2 is YENEEA in the germline V gene. V was pared by 1 base and J by 7 bases, with 4 bases of the junction left unmatched. CDR3 residues: CASSLVAGGLNTQYF. The CDR3 DNA reads as TGTGCCAGCAGCTTAGTAGCGGGGGGGCTGAATACGCAGTATTTT.

The chain carries TRBV5-4 and TRBJ1-3; D is unresolved. V lost 0 bases and J 5 bases, leaving 12 bases between the germline ends. The germline gives CDR1 SGHNT, CDR2 YYREEE (reference sequence). The CDR3 is 15 residues long. CDR3 DNA sequence: TGTGCCAGCAGCTTGGACCTGGCAGGAAGAAACACCATATATTTT. Translated: CASSLDLAGRNTIYF.

The chain links TRBV11-3 to TRBJ2-1; 11 bases line up with TRBD2. Germline assignment: CDR1 SGHNT and CDR2 YENEEA. The CDR3 covers 16 residues. The J segment lost 7 bases and the V segment lost 4 bases, leaving 9 bases of the junction unmatched. CDR3 amino acids: CASSSFSGGAGNEQFF. The CDR3 DNA sequence: TGTGCCAGCAGCTCCTTTAGCGGGGGGGCCGGTAATGAGCAGTTCTTC.

This chain connects TRBV7-9 to TRBJ2-1; no reliable D call. V was pared by 0 bases and J by 6 bases, with 12 bases between. The CDR3 runs 15 residues. Germline-derived CDR1 and CDR2 are SEHNR and FQNEAQ (reference sequence). DNA of the CDR3: TGTGCCAGCAGCTTAGCGGTCCGTCAGTCCAATGAGCAGTTCTTC. Translated, it gives CASSLAVRQSNEQFF.

The chain links TRBV5-6 to TRBJ2-7; 8 bases map to TRBD1. Germline V gene lookup returns CDR1 SGHDT and CDR2 YYEEEE. The ends lost 4 bases at V and 0 bases at J; junction bases unmatched: 6. The CDR3 is made up of 15 amino acids. The CDR3 spells CASSPWTGSSYEQYF. CDR3 bases: TGTGCCAGCAGCCCCTGGACAGGGAGCTCCTACGAGCAGTACTTC.

The CDR3 region is CAVNRGRNGADTQYF. In DNA, the CDR3 is TGTGCCGTCAACAGGGGAAGGAACGGCGCAGATACGCAGTATTTT. V and J are TRBV10-3 and TRBJ2-3, with 7 positions matching TRBD1. Trimming cost V 11 bases and J 4 bases; bases outside gene matches: 15. The CDR3 runs to 15 residues. Germline CDR1 ENHRY, CDR2 SYGVKD.

About this clone: The CDR3 does not end in the conserved phenylalanine or tryptophan, so this is likely a read error. V and J are TRBV5-4 and TRBJ1-1; 8 bases map to TRBD1. Per germline, CDR1 SGHNT and CDR2 YYREEE (reference sequence). The CDR3 contains 13 residues. Trimming cost V 4 bases and J 4 bases; bases outside gene matches: 3. The CDR3 nucleotides read TGTGCCAGCAGCAGGACAGGGATCACTGAAGCTTTCCTT. It codes for CASSRTGITEAFL.

The chain uses TRBV11-1 and TRBJ1-1, with 7 bases aligning to TRBD1. The V segment lost 1 base and the J segment 5 bases; nucleotides outside the gene matches: 7. The CDR3 totals 15 residues. CDR1 and CDR2 from the germline V gene are SGHAT and FQDESV (reference sequence). The DNA for the CDR3 is TGTGCCAGCAGCTTAGACCAGACAGGGAAGACTGAAGCTTTCTTT. Protein product: CASSLDQTGKTEAFF.